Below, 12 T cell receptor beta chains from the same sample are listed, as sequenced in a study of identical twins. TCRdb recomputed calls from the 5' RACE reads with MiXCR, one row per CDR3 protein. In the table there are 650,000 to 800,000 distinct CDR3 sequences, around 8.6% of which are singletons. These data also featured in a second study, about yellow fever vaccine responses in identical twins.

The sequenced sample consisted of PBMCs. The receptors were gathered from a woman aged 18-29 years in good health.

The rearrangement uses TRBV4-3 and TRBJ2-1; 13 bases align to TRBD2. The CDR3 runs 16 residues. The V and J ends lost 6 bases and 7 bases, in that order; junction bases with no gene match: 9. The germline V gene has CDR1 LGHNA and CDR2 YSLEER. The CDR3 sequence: CASRPEAGLAGNEQFF. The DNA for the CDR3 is TGCGCCAGCAGGCCGGAGGCGGGACTAGCGGGAAATGAGCAGTTCTTC.

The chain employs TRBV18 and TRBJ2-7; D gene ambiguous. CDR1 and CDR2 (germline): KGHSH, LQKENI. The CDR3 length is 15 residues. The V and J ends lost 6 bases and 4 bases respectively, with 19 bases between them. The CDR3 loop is CASSLTMTVQYEQYF. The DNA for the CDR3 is TGTGCCAGCTCGCTCACTATGACGGTTCAATACGAGCAGTACTTC.

The CDR3 sequence: CSVTDGQETQYF. DNA of the CDR3: TGCAGCGTAACCGACGGACAAGAGACCCAGTACTTC. V is TRBV29-1 and J is TRBJ2-5, with D unresolved. The CDR3 contains 12 residues. Trimming stripped 6 bases from V and 2 bases from J, with 10 bases between. CDR1 SQVTM and CDR2 ANQGSEA come from the germline V gene.

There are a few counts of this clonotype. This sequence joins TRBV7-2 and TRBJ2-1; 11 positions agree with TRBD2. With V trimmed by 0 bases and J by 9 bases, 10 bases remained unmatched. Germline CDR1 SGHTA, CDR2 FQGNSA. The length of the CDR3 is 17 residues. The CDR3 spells CASSLASTSGSRGEQFF. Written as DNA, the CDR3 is TGTGCCAGCAGCTTAGCCTCCACTAGCGGGAGTCGGGGTGAGCAGTTCTTC.

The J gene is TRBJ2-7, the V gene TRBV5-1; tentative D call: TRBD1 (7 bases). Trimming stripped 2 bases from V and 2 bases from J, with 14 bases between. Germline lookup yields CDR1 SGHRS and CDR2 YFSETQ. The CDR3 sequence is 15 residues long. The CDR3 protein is CASSLGGGKAYEQYF. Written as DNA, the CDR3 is TGCGCCAGCAGCTTAGGAGGGGGCAAGGCCTACGAGCAGTACTTC.

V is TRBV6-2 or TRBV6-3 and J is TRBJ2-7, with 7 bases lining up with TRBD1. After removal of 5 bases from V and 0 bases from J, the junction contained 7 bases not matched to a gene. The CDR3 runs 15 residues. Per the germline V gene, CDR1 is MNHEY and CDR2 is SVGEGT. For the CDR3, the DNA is TGTGCCAGCAGTCAACCGACAGGGAGCTCCTACGAGCAGTACTTC. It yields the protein CASSQPTGSSYEQYF.

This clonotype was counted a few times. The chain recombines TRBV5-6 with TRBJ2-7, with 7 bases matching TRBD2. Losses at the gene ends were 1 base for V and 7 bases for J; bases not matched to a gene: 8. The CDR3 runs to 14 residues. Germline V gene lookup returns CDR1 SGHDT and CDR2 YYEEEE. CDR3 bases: TGTGCCAGCAGCTTGCCACTAGCGCTCGATGAGCAGTACTTC. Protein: CASSLPLALDEQYF. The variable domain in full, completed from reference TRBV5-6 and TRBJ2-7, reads DAGVTQSPTHLIKTRGQQVTLRCSPKSGHDTVSWYQQALGQGPQFIFQYYEEEERQRGNFPDRFSGHQFPNYSSELNVNALLLGDSALYLCASSLPLALDEQYFGPGTRLTVT.

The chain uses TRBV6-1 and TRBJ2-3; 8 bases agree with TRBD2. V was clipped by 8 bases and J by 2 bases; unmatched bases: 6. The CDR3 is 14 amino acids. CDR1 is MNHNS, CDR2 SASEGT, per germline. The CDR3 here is CASRASGFTDTQYF. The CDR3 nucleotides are TGTGCCAGCCGGGCTAGCGGGTTCACAGATACGCAGTATTTT.

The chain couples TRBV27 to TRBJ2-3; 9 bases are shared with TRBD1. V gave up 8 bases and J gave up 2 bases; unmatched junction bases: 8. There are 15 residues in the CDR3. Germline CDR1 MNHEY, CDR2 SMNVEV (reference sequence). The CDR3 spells CASQSRDRDTDTQYF. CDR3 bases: TGTGCCAGCCAGTCCCGGGACAGGGACACAGATACGCAGTATTTT.

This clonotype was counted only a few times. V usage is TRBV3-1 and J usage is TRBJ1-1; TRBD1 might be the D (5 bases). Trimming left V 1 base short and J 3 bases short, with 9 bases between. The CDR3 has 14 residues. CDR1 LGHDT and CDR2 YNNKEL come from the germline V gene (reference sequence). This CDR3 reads CASSQAGGDTEAFF. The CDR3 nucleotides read TGTGCCAGCAGCCAAGCTGGGGGGGACACTGAAGCTTTCTTT.

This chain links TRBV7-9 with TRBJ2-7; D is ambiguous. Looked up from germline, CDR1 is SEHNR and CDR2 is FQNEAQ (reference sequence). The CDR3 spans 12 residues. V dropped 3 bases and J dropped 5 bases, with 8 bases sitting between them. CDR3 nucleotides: TGTGCCAGCAGCTTCGGGCCCAACGAGCAGTACTTC. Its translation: CASSFGPNEQYF. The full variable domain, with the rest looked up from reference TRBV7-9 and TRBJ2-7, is DTGVSQNPRHKITKRGQNVTFRCDPISEHNRLYWYRQTLGQGPEFLTYFQNEAQLEKSRLLSDRFSAERPKGSFSTLEIQRTEQGDSAMYLCASSFGPNEQYFGPGTRLTVT.

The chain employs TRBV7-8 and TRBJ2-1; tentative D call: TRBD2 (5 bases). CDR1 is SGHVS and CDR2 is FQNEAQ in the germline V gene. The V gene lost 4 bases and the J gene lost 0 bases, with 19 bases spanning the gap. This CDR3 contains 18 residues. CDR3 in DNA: TGTGCCAGCAGCTCCAAATTTTCGGGGATAAGCTCCTACAATGAGCAGTTCTTC. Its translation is CASSSKFSGISSYNEQFF.